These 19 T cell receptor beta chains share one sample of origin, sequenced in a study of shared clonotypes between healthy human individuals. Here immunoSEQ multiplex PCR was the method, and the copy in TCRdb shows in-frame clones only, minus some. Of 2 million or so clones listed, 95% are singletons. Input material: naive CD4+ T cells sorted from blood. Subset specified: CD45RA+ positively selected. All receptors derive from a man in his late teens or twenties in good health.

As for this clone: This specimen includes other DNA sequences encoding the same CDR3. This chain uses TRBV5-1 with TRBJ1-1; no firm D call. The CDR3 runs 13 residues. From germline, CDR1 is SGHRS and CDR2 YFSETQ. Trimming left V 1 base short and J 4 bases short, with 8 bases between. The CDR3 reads CASSLRAGTEAFF. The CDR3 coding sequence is TGCGCCAGCAGCTTGAGGGCGGGCACTGAAGCTTTCTTT.

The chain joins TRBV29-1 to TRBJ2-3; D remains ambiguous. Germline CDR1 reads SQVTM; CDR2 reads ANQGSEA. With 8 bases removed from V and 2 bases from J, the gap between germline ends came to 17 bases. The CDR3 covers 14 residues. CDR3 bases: TGCAGCTTCGCTGGTCCCTTATCCACAGATACGCAGTATTTT. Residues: CSFAGPLSTDTQYF.

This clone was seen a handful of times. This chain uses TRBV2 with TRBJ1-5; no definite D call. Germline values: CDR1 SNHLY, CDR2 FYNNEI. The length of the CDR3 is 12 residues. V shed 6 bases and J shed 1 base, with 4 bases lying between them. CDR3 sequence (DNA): TGTGCCAGCAGAAAGAGCAATCAGCCCCAGCATTTT. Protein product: CASRKSNQPQHF.

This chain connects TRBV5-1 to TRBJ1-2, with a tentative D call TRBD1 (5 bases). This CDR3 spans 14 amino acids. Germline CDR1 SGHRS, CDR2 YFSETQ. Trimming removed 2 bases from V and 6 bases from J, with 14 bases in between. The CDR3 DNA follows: TGCGCCAGCAGCTTCGAGGGGCTAAGGGATGGCTACACCTTC. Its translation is CASSFEGLRDGYTF.

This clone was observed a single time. The CDR3: CASRTYPYGYTF. The DNA for the CDR3 is TGTGCCAGTAGGACATATCCCTATGGCTACACCTTC. V and J are TRBV19 and TRBJ1-2; no firm D call. CDR3 length: 12 amino acids. Germline-derived CDR1 and CDR2 are LNHDA and SQIVND (reference sequence). V was trimmed by 6 bases and J by 4 bases, leaving 9 bases between them.

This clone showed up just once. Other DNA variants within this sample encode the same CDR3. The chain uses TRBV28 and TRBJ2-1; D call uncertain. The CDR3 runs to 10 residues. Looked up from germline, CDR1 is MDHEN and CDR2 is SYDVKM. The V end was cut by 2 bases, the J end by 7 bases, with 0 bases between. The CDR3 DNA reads TGTGCCAGCAGTTTAAATGAGCAGTTCTTC. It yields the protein CASSLNEQFF.

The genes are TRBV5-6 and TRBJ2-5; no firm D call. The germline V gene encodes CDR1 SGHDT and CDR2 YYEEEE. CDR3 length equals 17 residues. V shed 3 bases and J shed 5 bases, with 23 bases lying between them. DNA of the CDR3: TGTGCCAGCAGCTCGCTCAGGCGGCCCCTCGGACCGGAGACCCAGTACTTC. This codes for CASSSLRRPLGPETQYF.

The CDR3 DNA follows: TGCGCCACCGCACAGGGGGCGCAGAACACTGAAGCTTTCTTT. Translated, it gives CATAQGAQNTEAFF. The rearrangement links TRBV5-1 to TRBJ1-1; 9 bases line up with TRBD1. The V segment lost 9 bases and the J segment 1 base; nucleotides outside the gene matches: 7. Germline assignment: CDR1 SGHRS and CDR2 YFSETQ. The CDR3 length is 14 residues.

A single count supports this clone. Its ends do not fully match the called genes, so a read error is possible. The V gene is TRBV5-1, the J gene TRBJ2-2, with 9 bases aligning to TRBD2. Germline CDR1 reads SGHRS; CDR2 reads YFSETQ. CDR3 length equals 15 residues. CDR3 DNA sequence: TGCGCCAGCAGCTTGCCTAGCGGGAACGCCGGGGAGCTGTTTTTT. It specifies CASSLPSGNAGELFF. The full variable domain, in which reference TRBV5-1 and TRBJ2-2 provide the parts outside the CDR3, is KAGVTQTPRYLIKTRGQQVTLSCSPISGHRSVSWYQQTPGQGLQFLFEYFSETQRNKGNFPGRFSGRQFSNSRSEMNVSTLELGDSALYLCASSLPSGNAGELFFGEGSRLTVL.

CDR3 protein: CASSASGTAVQYF. The CDR3 nucleotides are TGTGCCAGCTCAGCCTCCGGTACAGCAGTCCAGTACTTC. This chain joins TRBV18 and TRBJ2-5; the D is unclear. Germline CDR1 and CDR2: KGHSH and LQKENI. V dropped 5 bases and J dropped 10 bases, with 17 bases sitting between them. The CDR3 spans 13 residues.

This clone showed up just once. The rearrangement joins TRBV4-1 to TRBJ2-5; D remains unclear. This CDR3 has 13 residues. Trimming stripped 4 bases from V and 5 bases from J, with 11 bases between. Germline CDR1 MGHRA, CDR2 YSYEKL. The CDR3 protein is CASSLTRTETQYF. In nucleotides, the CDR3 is TGCGCCAGCAGCCTGACAAGGACGGAGACCCAGTACTTC.

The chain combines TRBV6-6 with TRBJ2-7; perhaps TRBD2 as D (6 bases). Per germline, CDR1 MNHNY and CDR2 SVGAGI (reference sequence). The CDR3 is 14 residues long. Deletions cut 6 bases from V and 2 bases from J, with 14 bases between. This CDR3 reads CASSLQRVAYEQYF. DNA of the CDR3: TGTGCCAGCAGCCTCCAGCGGGTTGCCTACGAGCAGTACTTC.

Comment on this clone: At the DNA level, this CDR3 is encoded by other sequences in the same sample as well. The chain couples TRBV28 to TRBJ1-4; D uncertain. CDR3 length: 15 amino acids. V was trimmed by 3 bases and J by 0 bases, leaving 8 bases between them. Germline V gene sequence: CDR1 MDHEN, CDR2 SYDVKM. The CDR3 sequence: CASSFRRATNEKLFF. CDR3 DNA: TGTGCCAGCAGTTTTCGCCGGGCAACTAATGAAAAACTGTTTTTT. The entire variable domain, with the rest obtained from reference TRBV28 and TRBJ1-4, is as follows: DVKVTQSSRYLVKRTGEKVFLECVQDMDHENMFWYRQDPGLGLRLIYFSYDVKMKEKGDIPEGYSVSREKKERFSLILESASTNQTSMYLCASSFRRATNEKLFFGSGTQLSVL.

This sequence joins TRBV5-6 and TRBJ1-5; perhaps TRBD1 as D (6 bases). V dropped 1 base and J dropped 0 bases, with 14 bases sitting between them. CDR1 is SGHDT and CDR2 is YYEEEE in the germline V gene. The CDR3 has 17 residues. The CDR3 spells CASSLFGKGDSNQPQHF. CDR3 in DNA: TGTGCCAGCAGCTTGTTCGGGAAGGGGGATAGCAATCAGCCCCAGCATTTT.

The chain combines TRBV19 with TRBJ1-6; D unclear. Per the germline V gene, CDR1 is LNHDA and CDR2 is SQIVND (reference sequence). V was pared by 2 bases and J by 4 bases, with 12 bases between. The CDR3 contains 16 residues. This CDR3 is CASSISPDPYNSPLHF. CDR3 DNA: TGTGCCAGTAGTATATCGCCCGACCCATATAATTCACCCCTCCACTTT.

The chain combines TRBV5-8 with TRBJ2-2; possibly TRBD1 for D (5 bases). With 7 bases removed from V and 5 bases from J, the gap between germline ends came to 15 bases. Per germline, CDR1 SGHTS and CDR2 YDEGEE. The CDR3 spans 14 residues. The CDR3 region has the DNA TGTGCCAGCGGTGGGCAGGGATTGACCGGGGAGCTGTTTTTT. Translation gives CASGGQGLTGELFF.

CDR3 residues: CTSSQNHGAYEQYF. The CDR3, as DNA: TGCACCAGCAGCCAGAACCACGGGGCCTACGAGCAGTACTTC. The chain combines TRBV1 with TRBJ2-7; TRBD2 is taken as the D call from the table, unchecked against the DNA. TRBV1 is listed as a pseudogene. The CDR3 covers 14 residues.

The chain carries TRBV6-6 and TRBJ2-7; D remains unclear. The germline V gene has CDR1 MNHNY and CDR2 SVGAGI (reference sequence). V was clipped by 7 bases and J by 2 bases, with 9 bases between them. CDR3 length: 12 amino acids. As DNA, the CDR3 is TGTGCCAGCACGACCAGTACCTACGAGCAGTACTTC. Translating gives CASTTSTYEQYF.

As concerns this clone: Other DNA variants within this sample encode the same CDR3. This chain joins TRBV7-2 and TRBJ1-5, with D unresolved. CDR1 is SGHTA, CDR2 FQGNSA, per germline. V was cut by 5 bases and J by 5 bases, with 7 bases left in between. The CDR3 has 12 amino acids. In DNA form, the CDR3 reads TGTGCCAGCAGCCGGCGAGATCAGCCCCAGCATTTT. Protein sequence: CASSRRDQPQHF.